This paragraph covers one T cell receptor (beta chain) sequence. These data come from a study of blood T cell repertoires in COVID-19. Only in-frame clones appear in the TCRdb table, and some are missing; sequencing was by immunoSEQ multiplex PCR. The top ten clones hold roughly 1.6% of a sample with about 260,000 clones, around 87% of them seen once. Germline V lookup: CDR1 LGHNT, CDR2 FRNRAP. V lost 2 bases and J 3 bases, leaving 14 bases between the germline ends. The CDR3 is 15 amino acids. The specimen sequenced was peripheral blood. The sequence came from a woman in her thirties or forties who had recovered from COVID-19. The chain joins TRBV12-5 to TRBJ2-7, with D perhaps TRBD2 (5 bases). CDR3 DNA: TGTGCTAGTGGTTTGTATCCGGGGTTCGTCTACGAGCAGTACTTC. Translated: CASGLYPGFVYEQYF.